The 32 T cell receptor beta chains given below trace back to one sample, sequenced in a study of T cell responses to AZD1222 COVID-19 vaccine. Method: immunoSEQ multiplex PCR; TCRdb's copy keeps in-frame clones and lacks some. Of fewer than 150,000 clones in the sample, approximately 91% were seen once. Sequenced material: peripheral blood, taken 28 days after the second AZD1222 dose. The receptors here all came from an adult who received the AZD1222 COVID-19 vaccine.

The rearrangement links TRBV25-1 to TRBJ1-2; no reliable D call. The germline V gene has CDR1 MGHDK and CDR2 SYGVNS. Trimming removed 6 bases from V and 7 bases from J, with 15 bases in between. The CDR3 length is 13 residues. The DNA of the CDR3 is TGTGCCAGCAGGGGCGATCCCTCCTCTGGCTACACCTTC. It translates to CASRGDPSSGYTF.

The V and J genes are TRBV10-2 and TRBJ2-7; TRBD2 matches 11 bases. The CDR3 consists of 13 residues. V was clipped by 6 bases and J by 7 bases; unmatched bases: 5. Germline V gene sequence: CDR1 WSHSY, CDR2 SAAADI. The CDR3 here is CASRTSGITEQYF. For the CDR3, the DNA is TGCGCCAGCAGGACTAGCGGGATAACAGAGCAGTACTTC.

This chain links TRBV12-2 with TRBJ1-2; TRBD1, the D gene given by the table, was not confirmed from the DNA. TRBV12-2 is annotated as a pseudogene. This CDR3 region has 18 residues. CDR3 DNA sequence: TGTGCAAGTCGCCCAGACCGGGACAGGGTGATCTTGTCCTATGGCTACACCTTC. Translating it yields CASRPDRDRVILSYGYTF.

This chain links TRBV28 with TRBJ1-1, with D hard to call. V dropped 7 bases and J dropped 1 base, with 13 bases sitting between them. The CDR3 length is 14 residues. Germline V gene lookup returns CDR1 MDHEN and CDR2 SYDVKM. CDR3 residues: CASIQRGTNTEAFF. The CDR3 DNA follows: TGTGCCAGCATCCAGCGGGGTACGAACACTGAAGCTTTCTTT. The full variable domain, with the rest looked up from reference TRBV28 and TRBJ1-1, is DVKVTQSSRYLVKRTGEKVFLECVQDMDHENMFWYRQDPGLGLRLIYFSYDVKMKEKGDIPEGYSVSREKKERFSLILESASTNQTSMYLCASIQRGTNTEAFFGQGTRLTVV.

The V call is TRBV29-1, the J call TRBJ1-2, with a tentative D call TRBD1 (5 bases). This CDR3 spans 12 amino acids. V shed 4 bases and J shed 7 bases, with 13 bases lying between them. Germline CDR1 SQVTM, CDR2 ANQGSEA. The CDR3 DNA reads as TGCAGCGTTGTCGAACGGGGGGGTGGCTACACCTTC. Translating gives CSVVERGGGYTF. Drawing the rest from reference TRBV29-1 and TRBJ1-2, the complete variable domain is SAVISQKPSRDICQRGTSLTIQCQVDSQVTMMFWYRQQPGQSLTLIATANQGSEATYESGFVIDKFPISRPNLTFSTLTVSNMSPEDSSIYLCSVVERGGGYTFGSGTRLTVV.

The J gene is TRBJ2-1, the V gene TRBV20-1; maybe TRBD2 (6 bases). The CDR3 consists of 13 residues. Germline V gene data show CDR1 as DFQATT and CDR2 as SNEGSKA (reference sequence). Trimming cost V 3 bases and J 5 bases, with 11 bases left between them. This CDR3 reads CSASASAHNEQFF. CDR3 DNA sequence: TGCAGTGCTAGTGCTAGCGCCCACAATGAGCAGTTCTTC.

The chain combines TRBV25-1 with TRBJ1-2, with TRBD1 matching over 7 bases. V shed 4 bases, J shed 5 bases, and the junction held 13 bases outside the gene matches. CDR1 is MGHDK, CDR2 SYGVNS, per germline. The CDR3 runs to 16 residues. CDR3 region: CASSVGQAPLWYGYTF. The CDR3 DNA reads TGTGCCAGCAGTGTAGGACAGGCCCCTCTTTGGTATGGCTACACCTTC.

The chain couples TRBV2 to TRBJ1-1, with 8 bases matching TRBD1. The CDR3 has 14 residues. The trim removed 1 base at V and 4 bases at J, leaving 2 bases unmatched. Germline CDR1 SNHLY, CDR2 FYNNEI. The chain's CDR3 is CASSEGTGFTEAFF. The CDR3 DNA reads TGTGCCAGCAGTGAAGGGACAGGGTTCACTGAAGCTTTCTTT.

The sample holds one count of this clone. The chain combines TRBV2 with TRBJ1-4; 7 positions agree with TRBD1. CDR1 is SNHLY and CDR2 is FYNNEI in the germline V gene. The CDR3 runs to 14 residues. V was clipped by 7 bases and J by 3 bases; unmatched bases: 5. CDR3 in amino acids: CASTRDSPNEKLFF. Here the CDR3 DNA reads TGTGCCAGCACCCGGGACAGTCCTAATGAAAAACTGTTTTTT.

The rearrangement joins TRBV27 to TRBJ1-4; the D gene is possibly TRBD1 (5 bases). Looked up from germline, CDR1 is MNHEY and CDR2 is SMNVEV (reference sequence). This CDR3 has 13 residues. V was clipped by 6 bases and J by 3 bases, with 8 bases between them. The CDR3 loop is CASRMGANEKLFF. The CDR3 DNA reads as TGTGCCAGCAGAATGGGGGCTAATGAAAAACTGTTTTTT.

The rearrangement uses TRBV13 and TRBJ2-1; D may correspond to TRBD1 or TRBD2 (6 bases each). Trimming shortened V by 5 bases and J by 1 base, and 15 bases separated the two germline ends. The germline gives CDR1 PRHDT, CDR2 FYEKMQ (reference sequence). This CDR3 region has 16 residues. The CDR3 protein is CASSPEGGLSYNEQFF. The CDR3 DNA reads TGTGCCAGCAGCCCCGAGGGGGGTTTGTCCTACAATGAGCAGTTCTTC.

The J gene is TRBJ1-4, the V gene TRBV3-1 (or the pseudogene TRBV3-2), with 7 bases identical to TRBD1. The trim removed 3 bases at V and 6 bases at J, leaving 4 bases unmatched. CDR3 size: 14 residues. Germline CDR1 and CDR2: LGHDT and YNNKEL (reference sequence). The CDR3 protein is CASSQQTGDEKLFF. The CDR3 DNA reads TGTGCCAGCAGCCAGCAAACAGGGGATGAAAAACTGTTTTTT.

The genes are TRBV18 and TRBJ1-5, with TRBD1 matching 8 bases. The J segment lost 2 bases and the V segment lost 3 bases, leaving 6 bases of the junction unmatched. CDR3 size: 16 residues. Germline lookup yields CDR1 KGHSH and CDR2 LQKENI. The CDR3 loop is CASSPQGQGGNQPQHF. CDR3 sequence (DNA): TGTGCCAGCTCACCGCAAGGACAGGGAGGCAATCAGCCCCAGCATTTT.

This chain uses TRBV2 with TRBJ1-4; the D gene is possibly TRBD1 (5 bases). The CDR3 is made up of 13 amino acids. V was clipped by 6 bases and J by 8 bases, with 13 bases between them. Germline assignment: CDR1 SNHLY and CDR2 FYNNEI. CDR3 nucleotide sequence: TGTGCCAGCAGGGCGGGGCTGTGGGAAAAACTGTTTTTT. Translating it yields CASRAGLWEKLFF.

This chain links TRBV4-3 with TRBJ2-1; unclear D gene. V dropped 4 bases and J dropped 6 bases, with 16 bases sitting between them. The CDR3 length is 15 residues. Germline V CDR1 and CDR2: LGHNA, YSLEER. Here the CDR3 DNA reads TGCGCCAGCAGCCTAACGGTCCTCATTACCAATGAGCAGTTCTTC. Its translation is CASSLTVLITNEQFF.

The chain links TRBV6-5 to TRBJ1-5, with D uncertain. Germline values: CDR1 MNHEY, CDR2 SVGAGI. Trimming cost V 5 bases and J 0 bases, with 8 bases left between them. The CDR3 loop spans 14 amino acids. The CDR3 DNA reads as TGTGCCAGCAGTCGAGGGAATAGCAATCAGCCCCAGCATTTT. Encoded protein: CASSRGNSNQPQHF.

This clone has a single count. The chain carries TRBV27 and TRBJ1-2; D gene unclear. The CDR3 sequence is 14 residues long. The germline V gene encodes CDR1 MNHEY and CDR2 SMNVEV (reference sequence). V shed 5 bases and J shed 4 bases, with 14 bases lying between them. The CDR3 sequence is CASSPRTDSYGYTF. In DNA form, the CDR3 reads TGTGCCAGCAGTCCTAGGACCGATTCCTATGGCTACACCTTC.

V gene TRBV29-1 combines with J gene TRBJ1-2, with D tentatively TRBD1 (6 bases). Germline-derived CDR1 and CDR2 are SQVTM and ANQGSEA. The ends were cut back, 8 bases at V and 8 bases at J, with 15 bases in the middle. The CDR3 runs to 11 residues. CDR3 sequence (DNA): TGCAGCTCATTGACAGGAATCGGCTACACCTTC. It codes for CSSLTGIGYTF.

This chain uses TRBV18 with TRBJ1-5; D is unresolved. V was pared by 2 bases and J by 0 bases, with 14 bases between. This CDR3 spans 17 amino acids. CDR1 and CDR2 (germline): KGHSH, LQKENI. The CDR3 nucleotides read TGTGCCAGCTCACCAGCCACTCGGTCCGATAGCAATCAGCCCCAGCATTTT. It is translated as CASSPATRSDSNQPQHF.

This clone was counted only a few times. CDR3 sequence (DNA): TGCGCCAGCAGCTTGGGGCGGGGGACAGGGGACGCAGATACGCAGTATTTT. Translated: CASSLGRGTGDADTQYF. This chain joins TRBV5-1 and TRBJ2-3; TRBD1 matches 10 bases. This CDR3 is 17 amino acids long. V lost 0 bases to trimming and J lost 4 bases; unmatched junction nucleotides: 8. CDR1 is SGHRS, CDR2 YFSETQ, per germline.

The chain couples TRBV6-9 to TRBJ1-5; D is perhaps TRBD1 (5 bases). This CDR3 has 16 residues. The V end lost 7 bases, the J end lost 0 bases, and 16 bases lay between the germline ends. Germline V CDR1 and CDR2: MNHGY, SVAAGI. DNA for the CDR3: TGTGCCAGCATTAACACCCAAAGGGGTAGCAATCAGCCCCAGCATTTT. Amino acid sequence: CASINTQRGSNQPQHF.

The J gene is TRBJ1-2, the V gene TRBV2, with TRBD1 matching 10 bases. CDR1 and CDR2 from the germline V gene are SNHLY and FYNNEI. The CDR3 contains 15 residues. Trimming at V came to 7 bases and at J to 4 bases, leaving 9 bases not matched to a gene. Here the CDR3 DNA reads TGTGCCAGCACCCCGGGACAGGGGTACGGCTATGGCTACACCTTC. It is translated as CASTPGQGYGYGYTF. Filled out from reference TRBV2 and TRBJ1-2, the complete variable domain reads EPEVTQTPSHQVTQMGQEVILRCVPISNHLYFYWYRQILGQKVEFLVSFYNNEISEKSEIFDDQFSVERPDGSNFTLKIRSTKLEDSAMYFCASTPGQGYGYGYTFGSGTRLTVV.

The V and J genes are TRBV11-3 and TRBJ2-2, with 8 bases fitting TRBD1. V was clipped by 1 base and J by 3 bases; unmatched bases: 1. From germline, CDR1 is SGHNT and CDR2 YENEEA. The CDR3 has 15 residues. This CDR3 is CASSLGQGYTGELFF. In DNA form, the CDR3 reads TGTGCCAGCAGCTTAGGACAGGGGTACACCGGGGAGCTGTTTTTT.

The CDR3 spells CASSTPGTSLTLVQFF. The CDR3 DNA reads TGTGCCAGTAGTACCCCCGGGACATCCCTTACTTTGGTTCAGTTCTTC. The chain employs TRBV19 and TRBJ2-1; a possible D gene is TRBD1 (6 bases). The germline gives CDR1 LNHDA, CDR2 SQIVND (reference sequence). The CDR3 length is 16 residues. Trimming left V 4 bases short and J 13 bases short, with 26 bases between.

This clone was counted only a few times. This chain uses TRBV4-2 with TRBJ2-2; 12 nucleotides line up with TRBD2. V trimming: 3 bases; J trimming: 8 bases; junction bases outside the gene matches: 4. Germline lookup yields CDR1 LGHNA and CDR2 YNFKEQ. The CDR3 is 15 residues long. The CDR3 nucleotides are TGTGCCAGCAGCCACGGACTAGCGGGGCTGGGGGAGCTGTTTTTT. Translating gives CASSHGLAGLGELFF.

V and J are TRBV5-1 and TRBJ1-4; a possible D gene is TRBD1 (5 bases). V lost 4 bases to trimming and J lost 8 bases, with 18 bases between them. This CDR3 has 15 residues. CDR1 and CDR2 (germline): SGHRS, YFSETQ. CDR3 residues: CASSGGTDFREKLFF. As DNA, the CDR3 is TGCGCCAGCAGCGGCGGGACGGACTTCAGAGAAAAACTGTTTTTT. The full variable domain, with the rest looked up from reference TRBV5-1 and TRBJ1-4, is KAGVTQTPRYLIKTRGQQVTLSCSPISGHRSVSWYQQTPGQGLQFLFEYFSETQRNKGNFPGRFSGRQFSNSRSEMNVSTLELGDSALYLCASSGGTDFREKLFFGSGTQLSVL.

The chain combines TRBV12-3 or TRBV12-4 with TRBJ2-1, with D unclear. CDR3 size: 12 residues. V lost 2 bases and J 6 bases, leaving 5 bases between the germline ends. CDR3 loop: CASSLSVNEQFF. The CDR3, as DNA: TGTGCCAGCAGTTTAAGCGTCAATGAGCAGTTCTTC.

J is TRBJ2-3 and V is TRBV5-1; 13 bases map to TRBD2. CDR1 is SGHRS and CDR2 is YFSETQ in the germline V gene. The CDR3 spans 16 residues. V trimming: 3 bases; J trimming: 2 bases; junction bases outside the gene matches: 3. The CDR3 protein is CASSSGTSGNTDTQYF. DNA for the CDR3: TGCGCCAGCAGCTCAGGGACTAGCGGGAACACAGATACGCAGTATTTT.

The gene calls are TRBV9 and TRBJ1-1; 7 bases are a match to TRBD1. V shed 4 bases and J 4 bases; nucleotides not matched to a gene: 10. CDR3 length: 15 amino acids. CDR1 and CDR2 (germline): SGDLS, YYNGEE. The CDR3 bases are TGTGCCAGCAGCCCCTCGGGACAGTGGGGCACTGAAGCTTTCTTT. Amino acids: CASSPSGQWGTEAFF.

V usage is TRBV7-2 and J usage is TRBJ2-3; TRBD1 matches at 12 bases. The CDR3 covers 18 residues. J lost 1 base, V lost 5 bases, and 10 bases had no gene match. CDR1 and CDR2 (germline): SGHTA, FQGNSA. CDR3 DNA: TGTGCCAGCAGCCGCTCCGGGACAGGGGGCAGCGGCACAGATACGCAGTATTTT. It encodes CASSRSGTGGSGTDTQYF. Looking up the rest from reference TRBV7-2 and TRBJ2-3 gives the full variable domain: GAGVSQSPSNKVTEKGKDVELRCDPISGHTALYWYRQSLGQGLEFLIYFQGNSAPDKSGLPSDRFSAERTGGSVSTLTIQRTQQEDSAVYLCASSRSGTGGSGTDTQYFGPGTRLTVL.

The rearrangement uses TRBV14 and TRBJ1-1; D is unclear. V was pared by 4 bases and J by 4 bases, with 13 bases between. The CDR3 is 14 amino acids. Looked up from germline, CDR1 is SGHDN and CDR2 is FVKESK. CDR3 protein: CASSRAGGSTEAFF. The CDR3 nucleotides are TGTGCCAGCAGCCGAGCCGGTGGAAGCACTGAAGCTTTCTTT.

This clone was seen a single time. The genes are TRBV3-1 (or the pseudogene TRBV3-2) and TRBJ2-1, with D possibly being TRBD2 (6 bases). V was trimmed by 0 bases and J by 7 bases, leaving 16 bases between them. The CDR3 totals 16 residues. Germline values: CDR1 LGHDT, CDR2 YNNKEL (reference sequence). CDR3 amino acids: CASSQDVGTQGNEQFF. The CDR3, as DNA: TGTGCCAGCAGCCAAGATGTAGGGACTCAGGGAAATGAGCAGTTCTTC.